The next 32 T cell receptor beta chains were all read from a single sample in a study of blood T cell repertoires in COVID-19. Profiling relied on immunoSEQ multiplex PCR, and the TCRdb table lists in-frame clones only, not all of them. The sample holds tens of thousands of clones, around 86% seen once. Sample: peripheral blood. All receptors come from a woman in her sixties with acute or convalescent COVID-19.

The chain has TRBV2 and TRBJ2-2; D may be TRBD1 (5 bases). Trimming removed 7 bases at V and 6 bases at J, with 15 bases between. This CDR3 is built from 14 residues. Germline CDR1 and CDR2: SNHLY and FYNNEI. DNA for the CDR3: TGTGCCAGCACTGGCCAGGGAAGCGCCGGGGAGCTGTTTTTT. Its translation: CASTGQGSAGELFF. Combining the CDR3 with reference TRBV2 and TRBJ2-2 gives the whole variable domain EPEVTQTPSHQVTQMGQEVILRCVPISNHLYFYWYRQILGQKVEFLVSFYNNEISEKSEIFDDQFSVERPDGSNFTLKIRSTKLEDSAMYFCASTGQGSAGELFFGEGSRLTVL.

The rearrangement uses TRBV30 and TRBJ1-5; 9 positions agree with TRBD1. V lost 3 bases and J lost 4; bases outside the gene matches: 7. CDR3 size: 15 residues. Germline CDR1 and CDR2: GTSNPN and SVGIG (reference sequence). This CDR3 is CAWSSGTGRNQPQHF. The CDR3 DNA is TGTGCCTGGAGCTCAGGGACAGGGAGAAATCAGCCCCAGCATTTT.

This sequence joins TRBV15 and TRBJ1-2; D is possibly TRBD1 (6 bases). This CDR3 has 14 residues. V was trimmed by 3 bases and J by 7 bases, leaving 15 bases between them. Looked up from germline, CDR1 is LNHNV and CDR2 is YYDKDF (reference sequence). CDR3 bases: TGTGCCACCAGCAGGGGTGAGGGGGGGGGTGGCTACACCTTC. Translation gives CATSRGEGGGGYTF. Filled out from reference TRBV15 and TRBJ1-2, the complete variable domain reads DAMVIQNPRYQVTQFGKPVTLSCSQTLNHNVMYWYQQKSSQAPKLLFHYYDKDFNNEADTPDNFQSRRPNTSFCFLDIRSPGLGDTAMYLCATSRGEGGGGYTFGSGTRLTVV.

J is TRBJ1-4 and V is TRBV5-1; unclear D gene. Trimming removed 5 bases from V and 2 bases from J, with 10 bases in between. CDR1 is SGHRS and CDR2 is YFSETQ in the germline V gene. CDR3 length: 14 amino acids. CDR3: CASRRHFTNEKLFF. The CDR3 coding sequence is TGCGCCAGCAGGCGACACTTCACTAATGAAAAACTGTTTTTT.

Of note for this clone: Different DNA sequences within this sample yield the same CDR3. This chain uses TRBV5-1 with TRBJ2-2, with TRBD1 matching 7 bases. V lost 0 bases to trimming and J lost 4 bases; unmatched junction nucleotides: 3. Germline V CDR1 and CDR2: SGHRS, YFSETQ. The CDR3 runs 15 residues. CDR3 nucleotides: TGCGCCAGCAGCTTGGTGGCAGGGGGCACCGGGGAGCTGTTTTTT. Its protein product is CASSLVAGGTGELFF.

As DNA, the CDR3 is TGTGCCATCCAGCCAGGGGGCCTCTATGGCTACACCTTC. This sequence encodes CAIQPGGLYGYTF. This chain uses TRBV28 with TRBJ1-2; TRBD1 agrees at 8 bases. CDR1 is MDHEN and CDR2 is SYDVKM in the germline V gene. The V segment lost 10 bases and the J segment 4 bases; nucleotides outside the gene matches: 8. The CDR3 has 13 residues.

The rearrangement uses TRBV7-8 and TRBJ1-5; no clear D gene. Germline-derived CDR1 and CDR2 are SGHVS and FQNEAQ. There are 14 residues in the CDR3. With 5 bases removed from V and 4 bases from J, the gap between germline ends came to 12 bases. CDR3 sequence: CASSPSSSNQPQHF. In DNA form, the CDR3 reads TGTGCCAGCAGCCCTTCTTCGTCGAATCAGCCCCAGCATTTT.

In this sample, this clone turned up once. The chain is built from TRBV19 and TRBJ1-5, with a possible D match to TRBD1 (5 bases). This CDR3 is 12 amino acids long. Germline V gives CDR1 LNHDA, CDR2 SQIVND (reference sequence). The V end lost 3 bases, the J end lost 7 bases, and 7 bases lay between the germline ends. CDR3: CASSMGGQPQHF. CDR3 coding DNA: TGTGCCAGTAGTATGGGGGGACAGCCCCAGCATTTT.

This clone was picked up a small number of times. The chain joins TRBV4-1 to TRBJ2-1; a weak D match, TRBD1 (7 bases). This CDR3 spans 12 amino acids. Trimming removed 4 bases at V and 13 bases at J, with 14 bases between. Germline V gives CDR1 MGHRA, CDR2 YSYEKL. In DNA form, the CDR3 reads TGCGCCAGCAGCCTCGACAGGGAGGTACAGTTCTTC. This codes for CASSLDREVQFF.

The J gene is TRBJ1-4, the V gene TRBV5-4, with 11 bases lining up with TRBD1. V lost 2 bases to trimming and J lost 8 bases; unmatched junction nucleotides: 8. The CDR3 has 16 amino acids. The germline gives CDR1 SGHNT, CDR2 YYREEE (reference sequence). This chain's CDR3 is CASSFVGRTGGEKLFF. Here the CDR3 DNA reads TGTGCCAGCAGCTTCGTTGGCCGGACAGGGGGCGAAAAACTGTTTTTT.

The CDR3 bases are TGTGCCAGTAGTGGGGGGACAGGGTCTATTCAGCCCCAGCATTTT. Residues: CASSGGTGSIQPQHF. V gene TRBV19 combines with J gene TRBJ1-5, with 9 bases lining up with TRBD1. Trimming cost V 5 bases and J 6 bases; bases outside gene matches: 8. Germline V lookup: CDR1 LNHDA, CDR2 SQIVND (reference sequence). There are 15 residues in the CDR3.

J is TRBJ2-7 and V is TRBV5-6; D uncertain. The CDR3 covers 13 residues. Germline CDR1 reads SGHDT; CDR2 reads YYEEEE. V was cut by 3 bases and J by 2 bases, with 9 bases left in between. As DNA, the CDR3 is TGTGCCAGCAGCTCCTATCTACCCTACGAGCAGTACTTC. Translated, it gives CASSSYLPYEQYF.

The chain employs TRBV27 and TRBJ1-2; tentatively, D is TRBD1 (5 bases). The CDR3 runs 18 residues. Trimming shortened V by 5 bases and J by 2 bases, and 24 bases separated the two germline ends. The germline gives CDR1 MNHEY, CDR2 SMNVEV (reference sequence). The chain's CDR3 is CASSPFRAGRDLNYGYTF. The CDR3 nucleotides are TGTGCCAGCAGTCCATTCAGGGCCGGAAGGGACTTAAACTATGGCTACACCTTC.

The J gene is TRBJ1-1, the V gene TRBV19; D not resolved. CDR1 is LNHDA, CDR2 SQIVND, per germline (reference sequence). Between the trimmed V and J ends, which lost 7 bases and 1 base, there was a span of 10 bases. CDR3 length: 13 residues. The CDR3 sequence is CASTPVWNTEAFF. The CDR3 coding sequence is TGTGCCAGTACCCCCGTCTGGAACACTGAAGCTTTCTTT.

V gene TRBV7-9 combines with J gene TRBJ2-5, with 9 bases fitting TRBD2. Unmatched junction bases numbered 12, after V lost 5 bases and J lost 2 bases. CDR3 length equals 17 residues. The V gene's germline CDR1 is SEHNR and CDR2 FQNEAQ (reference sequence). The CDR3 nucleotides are TGTGCCAGCAGCCCCATGATCCCGACTAGCGGTCAAGAGACCCAGTACTTC. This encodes CASSPMIPTSGQETQYF. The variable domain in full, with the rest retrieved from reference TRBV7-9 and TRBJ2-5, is DTGVSQNPRHKITKRGQNVTFRCDPISEHNRLYWYRQTLGQGPEFLTYFQNEAQLEKSRLLSDRFSAERPKGSFSTLEIQRTEQGDSAMYLCASSPMIPTSGQETQYFGPGTRLLVL.

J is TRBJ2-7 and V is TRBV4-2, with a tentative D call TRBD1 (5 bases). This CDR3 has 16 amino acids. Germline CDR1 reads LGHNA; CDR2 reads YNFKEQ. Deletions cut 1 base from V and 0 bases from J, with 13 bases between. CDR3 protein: CASSQVSQASSYEQYF. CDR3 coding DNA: TGTGCCAGCAGCCAAGTATCACAGGCGAGCTCCTACGAGCAGTACTTC.

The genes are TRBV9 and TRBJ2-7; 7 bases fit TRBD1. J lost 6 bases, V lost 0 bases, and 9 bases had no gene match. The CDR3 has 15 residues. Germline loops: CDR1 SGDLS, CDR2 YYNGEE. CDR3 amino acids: CASSVGVGGDGEQYF. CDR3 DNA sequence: TGTGCCAGCAGCGTAGGCGTAGGGGGCGATGGCGAGCAGTACTTC.

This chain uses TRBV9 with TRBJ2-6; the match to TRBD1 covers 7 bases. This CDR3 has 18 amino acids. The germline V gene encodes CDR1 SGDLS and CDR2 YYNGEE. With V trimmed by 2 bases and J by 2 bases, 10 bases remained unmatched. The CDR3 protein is CASSVDRVRTPGANVLTF. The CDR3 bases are TGTGCCAGCAGCGTCGACAGGGTTAGGACCCCTGGGGCCAACGTCCTGACTTTC.

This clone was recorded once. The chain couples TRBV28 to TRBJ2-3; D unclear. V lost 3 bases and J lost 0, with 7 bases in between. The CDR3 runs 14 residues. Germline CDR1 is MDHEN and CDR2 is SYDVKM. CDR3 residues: CASSFPRSTDTQYF. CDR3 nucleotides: TGTGCCAGCAGTTTTCCCCGGAGCACAGATACGCAGTATTTT.

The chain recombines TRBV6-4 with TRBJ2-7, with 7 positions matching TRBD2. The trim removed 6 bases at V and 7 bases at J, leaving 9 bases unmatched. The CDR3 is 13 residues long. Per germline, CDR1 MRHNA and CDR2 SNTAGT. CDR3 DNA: TGTGCCAGCAGCATCTCGACAGCGGGGGAGCAGTACTTC. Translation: CASSISTAGEQYF.

CDR3 residues: CASSFRVTSSQPGELFF. The DNA of the CDR3 is TGCGCCAGCAGCTTTCGGGTCACTAGCTCGCAACCGGGGGAGCTGTTTTTT. This chain joins TRBV5-1 and TRBJ2-2; possible D gene TRBD2, 6 bases. This CDR3 has 17 residues. Germline CDR1 SGHRS, CDR2 YFSETQ. The V end was cut by 2 bases, the J end by 8 bases, with 22 bases between.

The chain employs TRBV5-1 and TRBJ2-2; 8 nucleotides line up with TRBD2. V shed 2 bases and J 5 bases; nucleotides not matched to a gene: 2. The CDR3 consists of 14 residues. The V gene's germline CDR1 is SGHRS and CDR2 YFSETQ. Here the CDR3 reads CASSLAGATGELFF. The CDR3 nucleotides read TGCGCCAGCAGCTTAGCGGGAGCTACCGGGGAGCTGTTTTTT.

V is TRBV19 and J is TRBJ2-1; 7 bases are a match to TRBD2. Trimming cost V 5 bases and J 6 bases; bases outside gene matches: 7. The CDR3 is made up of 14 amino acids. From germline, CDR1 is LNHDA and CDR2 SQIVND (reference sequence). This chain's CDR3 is CASSRRLAGNEQFF. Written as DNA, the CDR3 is TGTGCCAGTAGTCGAAGACTAGCAGGCAATGAGCAGTTCTTC.

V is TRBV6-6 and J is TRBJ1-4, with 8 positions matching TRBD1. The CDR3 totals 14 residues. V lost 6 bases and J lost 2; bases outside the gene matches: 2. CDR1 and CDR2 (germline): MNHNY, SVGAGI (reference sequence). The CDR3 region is CASSRQGTNEKLFF. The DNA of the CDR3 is TGTGCCAGCAGCCGACAGGGGACTAATGAAAAACTGTTTTTT.

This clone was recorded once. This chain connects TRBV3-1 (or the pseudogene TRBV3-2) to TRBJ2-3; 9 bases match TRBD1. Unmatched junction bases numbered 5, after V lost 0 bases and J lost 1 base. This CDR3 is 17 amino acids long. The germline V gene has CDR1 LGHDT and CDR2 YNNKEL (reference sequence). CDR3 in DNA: TGTGCCAGCAGCCAAGACTCCAGGACAGGGGGCACAGATACGCAGTATTTT. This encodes CASSQDSRTGGTDTQYF.

CDR3 in DNA: TGTGCCAGTAGAGACCCCGGGACAGGGGCTGGAAACACCATATATTTT. Translating gives CASRDPGTGAGNTIYF. The rearrangement uses TRBV19 and TRBJ1-3, with TRBD1 matching over 10 bases. The CDR3 contains 16 residues. Germline loops: CDR1 LNHDA, CDR2 SQIVND (reference sequence). The V gene end was trimmed by 6 bases and the J gene end by 2 bases; junction bases not matched to a gene: 7.

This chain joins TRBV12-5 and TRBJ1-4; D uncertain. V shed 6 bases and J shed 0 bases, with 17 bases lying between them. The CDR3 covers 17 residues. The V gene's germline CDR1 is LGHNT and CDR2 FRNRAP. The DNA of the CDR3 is TGTGCTAGTGGGGATGGAAGACACATTGCAACTAATGAAAAACTGTTTTTT. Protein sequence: CASGDGRHIATNEKLFF.

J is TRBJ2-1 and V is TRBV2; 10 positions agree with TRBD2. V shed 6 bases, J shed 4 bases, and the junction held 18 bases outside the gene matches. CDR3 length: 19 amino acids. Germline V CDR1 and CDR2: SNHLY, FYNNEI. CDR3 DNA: TGTGCCAGCAGGGCCCGACCAATACTAGCGGGGTCTGGTTACAATGAGCAGTTCTTC. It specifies CASRARPILAGSGYNEQFF.

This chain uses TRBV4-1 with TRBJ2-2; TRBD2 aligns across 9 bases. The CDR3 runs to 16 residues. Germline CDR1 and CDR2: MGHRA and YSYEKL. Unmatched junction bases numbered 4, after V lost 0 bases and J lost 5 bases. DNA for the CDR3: TGCGCCAGCAGCCAAGATCGGGGACTAGCTACCGGGGAGCTGTTTTTT. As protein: CASSQDRGLATGELFF.

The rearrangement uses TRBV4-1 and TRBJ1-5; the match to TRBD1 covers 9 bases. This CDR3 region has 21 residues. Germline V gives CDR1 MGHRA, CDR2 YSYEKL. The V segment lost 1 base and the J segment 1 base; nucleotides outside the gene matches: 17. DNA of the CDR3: TGCGCCAGCAGCCAAGGTCGACGACCGGGACAGGGTGGTATGAGCAATCAGCCCCAGCATTTT. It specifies CASSQGRRPGQGGMSNQPQHF.

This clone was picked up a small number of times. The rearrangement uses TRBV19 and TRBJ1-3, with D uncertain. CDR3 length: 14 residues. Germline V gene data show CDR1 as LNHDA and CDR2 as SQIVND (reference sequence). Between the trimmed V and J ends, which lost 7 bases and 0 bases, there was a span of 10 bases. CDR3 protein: CASIAVPSGNTIYF. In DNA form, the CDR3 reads TGTGCCAGTATCGCGGTTCCCTCTGGAAACACCATATATTTT.

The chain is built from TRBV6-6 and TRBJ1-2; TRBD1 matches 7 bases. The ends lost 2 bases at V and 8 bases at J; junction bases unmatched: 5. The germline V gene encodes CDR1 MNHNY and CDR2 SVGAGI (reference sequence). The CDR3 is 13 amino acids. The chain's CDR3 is CASSYPGQPGYTF. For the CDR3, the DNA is TGTGCCAGCAGTTACCCGGGACAGCCGGGCTACACCTTC.